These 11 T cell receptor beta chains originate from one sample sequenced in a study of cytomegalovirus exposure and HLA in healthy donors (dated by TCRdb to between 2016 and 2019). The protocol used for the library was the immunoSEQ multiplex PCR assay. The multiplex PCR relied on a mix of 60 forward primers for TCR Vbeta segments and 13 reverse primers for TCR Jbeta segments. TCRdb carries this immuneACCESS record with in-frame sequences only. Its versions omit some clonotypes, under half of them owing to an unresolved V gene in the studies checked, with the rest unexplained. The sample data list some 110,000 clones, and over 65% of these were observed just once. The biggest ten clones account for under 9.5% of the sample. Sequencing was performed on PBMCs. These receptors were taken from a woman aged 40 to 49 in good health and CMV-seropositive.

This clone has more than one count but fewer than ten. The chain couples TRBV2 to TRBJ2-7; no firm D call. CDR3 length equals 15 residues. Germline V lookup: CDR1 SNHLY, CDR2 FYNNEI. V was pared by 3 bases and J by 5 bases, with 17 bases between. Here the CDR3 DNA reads TGTGCCAGCAGTGATCAGAGCCTCTTGAGCGACGAGCAGTACTTC. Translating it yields CASSDQSLLSDEQYF. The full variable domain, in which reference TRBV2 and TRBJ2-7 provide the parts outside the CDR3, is EPEVTQTPSHQVTQMGQEVILRCVPISNHLYFYWYRQILGQKVEFLVSFYNNEISEKSEIFDDQFSVERPDGSNFTLKIRSTKLEDSAMYFCASSDQSLLSDEQYFGPGTRLTVT.

The CDR3 region is CASNPPGTTTYEQYF. CDR3 nucleotides: TGTGCCAGCAACCCTCCGGGGACAACTACCTACGAGCAGTACTTC. The rearrangement links TRBV28 to TRBJ2-7, with D perhaps TRBD1 (6 bases). V was shortened by 7 bases and J by 2 bases, with 18 bases between the two germline ends. The germline V gene has CDR1 MDHEN and CDR2 SYDVKM. The CDR3 has 15 residues.

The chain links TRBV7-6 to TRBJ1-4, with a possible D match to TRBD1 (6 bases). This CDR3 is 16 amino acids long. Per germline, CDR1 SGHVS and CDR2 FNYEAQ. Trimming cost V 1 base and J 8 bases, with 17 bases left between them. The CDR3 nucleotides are TGTGCCAGCAGCTTAGAAGTGCAGGGGAGTAGCGAAAAACTGTTTTTT. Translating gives CASSLEVQGSSEKLFF.

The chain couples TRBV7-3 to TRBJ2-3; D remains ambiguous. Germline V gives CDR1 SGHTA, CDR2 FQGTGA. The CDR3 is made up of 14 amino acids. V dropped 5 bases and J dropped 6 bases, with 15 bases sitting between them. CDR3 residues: CASSPDGTEDTQYF. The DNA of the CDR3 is TGTGCCAGCAGCCCGGATGGCACAGAGGATACGCAGTATTTT.

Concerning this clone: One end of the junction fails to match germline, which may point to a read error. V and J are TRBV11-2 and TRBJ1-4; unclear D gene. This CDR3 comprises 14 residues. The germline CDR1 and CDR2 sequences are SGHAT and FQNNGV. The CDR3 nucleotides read TGTGCCAGCAGCTTCGGGTCCCCTAATGGAAAACTGTTTTTT. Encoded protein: CASSFGSPNGKLFF. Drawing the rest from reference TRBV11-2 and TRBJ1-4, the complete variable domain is EAGVAQSPRYKIIEKRQSVAFWCNPISGHATLYWYQQILGQGPKLLIQFQNNGVVDDSQLPKDRFSAERLKGVDSTLKIQPAKLEDSAVYLCASSFGSPNGKLFFGSGTQLSVL.

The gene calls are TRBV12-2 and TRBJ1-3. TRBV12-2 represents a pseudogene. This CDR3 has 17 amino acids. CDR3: CASRSSRESSSGNTIYF. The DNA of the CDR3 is TGTGCAAGTCGCTCGAGCCGGGAGTCGAGCTCTGGAAACACCATATATTTT.

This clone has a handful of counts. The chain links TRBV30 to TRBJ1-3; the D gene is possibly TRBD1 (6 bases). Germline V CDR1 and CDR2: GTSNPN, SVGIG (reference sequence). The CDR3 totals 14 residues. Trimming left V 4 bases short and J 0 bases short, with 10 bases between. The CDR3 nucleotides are TGTGCCTGGACGCCGGGACACTCTGGAAACACCATATATTTT. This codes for CAWTPGHSGNTIYF. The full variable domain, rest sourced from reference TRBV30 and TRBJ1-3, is SQTIHQWPATLVQPVGSPLSLECTVEGTSNPNLYWYRQAAGRGLQLLFYSVGIGQISSEVPQNLSASRPQDRQFILSSKKLLLSDSGFYLCAWTPGHSGNTIYFGEGSWLTVV.

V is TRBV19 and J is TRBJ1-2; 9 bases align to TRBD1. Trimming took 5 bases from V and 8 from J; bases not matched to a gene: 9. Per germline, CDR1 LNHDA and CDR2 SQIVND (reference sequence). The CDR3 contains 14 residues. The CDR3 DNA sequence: TGTGCCAGTAGTGCCGGGACAGGGCGTGGAGGCTACACCTTC. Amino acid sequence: CASSAGTGRGGYTF.

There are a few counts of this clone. The CDR3 reads CASSVDRLNTEAFF. CDR3 DNA: TGCGCCAGCAGCGTGGACAGGTTGAACACTGAAGCTTTCTTT. The V and J genes are TRBV5-1 and TRBJ1-1, with 7 bases aligning to TRBD1. The CDR3 spans 14 residues. With V trimmed by 4 bases and J by 0 bases, 3 bases remained unmatched. Germline V gives CDR1 SGHRS, CDR2 YFSETQ.

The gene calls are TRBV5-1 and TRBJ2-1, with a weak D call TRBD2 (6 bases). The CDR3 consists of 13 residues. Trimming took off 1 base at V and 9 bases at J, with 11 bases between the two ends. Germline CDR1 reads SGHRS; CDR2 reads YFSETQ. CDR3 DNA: TGCGCCAGCAGCTTGTCCCGGGAGATTGAGCAGTTCTTC. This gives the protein CASSLSREIEQFF.

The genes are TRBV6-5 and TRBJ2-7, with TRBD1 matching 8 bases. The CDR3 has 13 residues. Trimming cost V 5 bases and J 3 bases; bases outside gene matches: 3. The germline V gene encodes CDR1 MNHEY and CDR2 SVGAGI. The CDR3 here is CASSGQGLYEQYF. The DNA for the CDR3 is TGTGCCAGCAGTGGACAGGGTCTCTACGAGCAGTACTTC.